Listed below are T cell receptor beta chains from one sample, sequenced in a study of response to subunit inactivated influenza vaccine. TCRdb reanalysed the RT-PCR reads using MiXCR and keeps one entry per CDR3 protein. Of about 500,000 distinct CDR3 sequences in the sample, around 7.9% were seen once. The sample in question was PBMCs from blood, obtained 23 to 25 months after vaccination. Receptors originate from a man aged 45 to 70 who received an inactivated influenza vaccine. Both conserved end residues are part of each CDR3. The D gene is left open where the match is weak. Clone size, where shown, is once, few, many, or a class for clones that have expanded.

d_call: NA; v_call: TRBV12-3/TRBV12-4; clone_size: NA; j_call: TRBJ2-6; cdr3_length: 14; cdr3_nt: TGTGCCAGCTGCTGTCCCTCTGGGGCCAACGTCCTGACTTTC; cdr3_aa: CASCCPSGANVLTF
d_call: NA; v_call: TRBV20-1; clone_size: NA; j_call: TRBJ1-2; cdr3_length: 11; cdr3_nt: TGCAGTGCTAGGACCCGCCCGGGCTACACCTTC; cdr3_aa: CSARTRPGYTF
d_call: TRBD1; v_call: TRBV28; clone_size: few; j_call: TRBJ2-7; cdr3_length: 15; cdr3_nt: TGTGCCAGCACCGACATGGCAGGGGGCTTTCGGGAGCAGTACTTC; cdr3_aa: CASTDMAGGFREQYF
d_call: TRBD1; v_call: TRBV20-1; clone_size: NA; j_call: TRBJ1-1; cdr3_length: 18; cdr3_nt: TGCAGTGCTAGAGGAATCCTGGACAGGGGGATCAAAGGCACTGAAGCTTTCTTT; cdr3_aa: CSARGILDRGIKGTEAFF
d_call: NA; v_call: TRBV4-2; clone_size: NA; j_call: TRBJ2-5; cdr3_length: 15; cdr3_nt: TGTGCCAGCAGCCGGCTTAGCGGAGTTCAAGAGACCCAGTACTTC; cdr3_aa: CASSRLSGVQETQYF
d_call: TRBD1; v_call: TRBV12-3/TRBV12-4; clone_size: many; j_call: TRBJ1-2; cdr3_length: 14; cdr3_nt: TGTGCCAGCAGCCCCAGGGACAGCCTCTATGGCTACACCTTC; cdr3_aa: CASSPRDSLYGYTF
d_call: NA; v_call: TRBV5-1; clone_size: many; j_call: TRBJ2-2; cdr3_length: 15; cdr3_nt: TGCGCCAGCAGCTTGGAGGGGTCGTACACCGGGGAGCTGTTTTTT; cdr3_aa: CASSLEGSYTGELFF
d_call: TRBD2; v_call: TRBV11-2; clone_size: NA; j_call: TRBJ2-1; cdr3_length: 15; cdr3_nt: TGTGCCAGCTCCCAGGGTGGCGGGAGGGCCAATGAGCAGTTCTTC; cdr3_aa: CASSQGGGRANEQFF
d_call: NA; v_call: TRBV9; clone_size: once; j_call: TRBJ2-5; cdr3_length: 16; cdr3_nt: TGTGCCAGCAGCGTTTATTCAGGGCAGGGCGGGGAGACCCAGTACTTC; cdr3_aa: CASSVYSGQGGETQYF
d_call: NA; v_call: TRBV7-4; clone_size: few; j_call: TRBJ1-1; cdr3_length: 16; cdr3_nt: TGTGCCAGCAGGCCGAGGTCCAGGGAGGCCAACACTGAAGCTTTCTTT; cdr3_aa: CASRPRSREANTEAFF
d_call: NA; v_call: TRBV20-1; clone_size: NA; j_call: TRBJ2-1; cdr3_length: 15; cdr3_nt: TGCAGTGCTACCTTAGGCCCCCTGTCCTACAATGAGCAGTTCTTC; cdr3_aa: CSATLGPLSYNEQFF
d_call: NA; v_call: TRBV20-1; clone_size: few; j_call: TRBJ2-7; cdr3_length: 13; cdr3_nt: TGCAGTGCTAGTACGAGGAGCTCCTACGAGCAGTACTTC; cdr3_aa: CSASTRSSYEQYF
d_call: TRBD2; v_call: TRBV12-3/TRBV12-4; clone_size: NA; j_call: TRBJ2-1; cdr3_length: 19; cdr3_nt: TGTGCCAGCAGTTCCAGATTTAGCGGGAGGGTTTCGACCTACAATGAGCAGTTCTTC; cdr3_aa: CASSSRFSGRVSTYNEQFF
d_call: NA; v_call: TRBV30; clone_size: NA; j_call: TRBJ1-5; cdr3_length: 14; cdr3_nt: TGTGCCTGGAGTGTAGGCAGTTTCAATCAGCCCCAGCATTTT; cdr3_aa: CAWSVGSFNQPQHF
d_call: NA; v_call: TRBV20-1; clone_size: NA; j_call: TRBJ1-1; cdr3_length: 14; cdr3_nt: TGCAGTGCCAGGGGAGCAGTTCGAAACACTGAAGCTTTCTTT; cdr3_aa: CSARGAVRNTEAFF
d_call: TRBD2; v_call: TRBV20-1; clone_size: NA; j_call: TRBJ2-7; cdr3_length: 13; cdr3_nt: TGCAGTGCCCATAAGGGACTAGCCAACGAGCAGTACTTC; cdr3_aa: CSAHKGLANEQYF
d_call: NA; v_call: TRBV11-3; clone_size: many; j_call: TRBJ1-6; cdr3_length: 14; cdr3_nt: TGTGCCAGCACTGCTGGCTACTATAATTCACCCCTCCACTTT; cdr3_aa: CASTAGYYNSPLHF
d_call: NA; v_call: TRBV12-3/TRBV12-4; clone_size: many; j_call: TRBJ1-1; cdr3_length: 13; cdr3_nt: TGTGCCAGCAGTTTACAGCTGAACACTGAAGCTTTCTTT; cdr3_aa: CASSLQLNTEAFF
d_call: TRBD1; v_call: TRBV6-2/TRBV6-3; clone_size: many; j_call: TRBJ1-5; cdr3_length: 18; cdr3_nt: TGTGCCAGCAGACCCCATTCGGGACAGGGCTATAGCAATCAGCCCCAGCATTTT; cdr3_aa: CASRPHSGQGYSNQPQHF
d_call: NA; v_call: TRBV28; clone_size: many; j_call: TRBJ1-5; cdr3_length: 13; cdr3_nt: TGTGCCAGCATGCTTTGGGGCAATCAGCCCCAGCATTTT; cdr3_aa: CASMLWGNQPQHF
d_call: NA; v_call: TRBV6-2/TRBV6-3; clone_size: NA; j_call: TRBJ2-5; cdr3_length: 14; cdr3_nt: TGTGCCAGCACCGGGACTCGACTGACGGAGACCCAGTACTTC; cdr3_aa: CASTGTRLTETQYF
d_call: TRBD2; v_call: TRBV5-1; clone_size: many; j_call: TRBJ2-1; cdr3_length: 16; cdr3_nt: TGCGCCAGCAGCTTGGGGGGCCAGCGGGGCAACAATGAGCAGTTCTTC; cdr3_aa: CASSLGGQRGNNEQFF
d_call: TRBD1; v_call: TRBV20-1; clone_size: many; j_call: TRBJ2-3; cdr3_length: 14; cdr3_nt: TGCAGTGCTAAGGGGACAGGTGGAACAGATACGCAGTATTTT; cdr3_aa: CSAKGTGGTDTQYF
d_call: NA; v_call: TRBV20-1; clone_size: few; j_call: TRBJ1-1; cdr3_length: 10; cdr3_nt: TGCAGTGCCCCCCTACTAGAAGCTTTCTTT; cdr3_aa: CSAPLLEAFF
d_call: NA; v_call: TRBV20-1; clone_size: few; j_call: TRBJ2-5; cdr3_length: 13; cdr3_nt: TGCAGTGCTAGAGTTGGAAACCAAGAGACCCAGTACTTC; cdr3_aa: CSARVGNQETQYF
d_call: TRBD2; v_call: TRBV12-3/TRBV12-4; clone_size: few; j_call: TRBJ2-5; cdr3_length: 15; cdr3_nt: TGTGCCAGCAGTTATACTAGCGGGGCCGGAGAGACCCAGTACTTC; cdr3_aa: CASSYTSGAGETQYF
d_call: NA; v_call: TRBV12-3/TRBV12-4; clone_size: few; j_call: TRBJ1-2; cdr3_length: 14; cdr3_nt: TGTGCCAGCAGTTTAGGGGGGGTAATAAGTGGCTACACCTTC; cdr3_aa: CASSLGGVISGYTF
d_call: NA; v_call: TRBV20-1; clone_size: many; j_call: TRBJ2-2; cdr3_length: 13; cdr3_nt: TGCAGTGCTGCCGACAGGAACACCGGGGAGCTGTTTTTT; cdr3_aa: CSAADRNTGELFF
d_call: TRBD2; v_call: TRBV4-2; clone_size: many; j_call: TRBJ2-5; cdr3_length: 16; cdr3_nt: TGTGCCAGCAGCCAAGGACTAGCGGGGGCTCAAGAGACCCAGTACTTC; cdr3_aa: CASSQGLAGAQETQYF
d_call: TRBD2; v_call: TRBV7-2; clone_size: many; j_call: TRBJ2-3; cdr3_length: 15; cdr3_nt: TGTGCCAGCAGCGGCGGGGGGGCTGGCACAGATACGCAGTATTTT; cdr3_aa: CASSGGGAGTDTQYF
d_call: TRBD2; v_call: TRBV4-3; clone_size: few; j_call: TRBJ2-7; cdr3_length: 16; cdr3_nt: TGCGCCAGCAGCCAGGGACTAGCGGGCCGCTCCTACGAGCAGTACTTC; cdr3_aa: CASSQGLAGRSYEQYF
d_call: NA; v_call: TRBV6-2/TRBV6-3; clone_size: NA; j_call: TRBJ2-3; cdr3_length: 16; cdr3_nt: TGTGCCAGCAGCAAAGGGCTAGCGCAGGGAGGAGATACGCAGTATTTT; cdr3_aa: CASSKGLAQGGDTQYF
d_call: NA; v_call: TRBV10-3; clone_size: NA; j_call: TRBJ1-2; cdr3_length: 13; cdr3_nt: TGTGCCATCAGTGTTGGCGAGGGGCAAGGCTACACCTTC; cdr3_aa: CAISVGEGQGYTF
d_call: NA; v_call: TRBV9; clone_size: many; j_call: TRBJ2-1; cdr3_length: 15; cdr3_nt: TGTGCCAGCAGCGACCGACTAGAGGCATACAATGAGCAGTTCTTC; cdr3_aa: CASSDRLEAYNEQFF
d_call: NA; v_call: TRBV20-1; clone_size: many; j_call: TRBJ2-5; cdr3_length: 13; cdr3_nt: TGCAGTGCTCGCGCGGACAATTCGGAGACCCAGTACTTC; cdr3_aa: CSARADNSETQYF
d_call: TRBD1; v_call: TRBV5-1; clone_size: NA; j_call: TRBJ1-1; cdr3_length: 17; cdr3_nt: TGCGCCAGCAGCTTGACCGACAGGGGTCAAGTGAACACTGAAGCTTTCTTT; cdr3_aa: CASSLTDRGQVNTEAFF
d_call: NA; v_call: TRBV4-3; clone_size: many; j_call: TRBJ1-3; cdr3_length: 17; cdr3_nt: TGCGCCAGCAGCCGCCTCTCGACAGCAAGCTCTGGAAACACCATATATTTT; cdr3_aa: CASSRLSTASSGNTIYF
d_call: TRBD2; v_call: TRBV20-1; clone_size: few; j_call: TRBJ2-7; cdr3_length: 13; cdr3_nt: TGCAGTGCTAGGCAAGCGGGAGTAAACGAGCAGTACTTC; cdr3_aa: CSARQAGVNEQYF
d_call: NA; v_call: TRBV4-3; clone_size: few; j_call: TRBJ1-6; cdr3_length: 18; cdr3_nt: TGCGCCAGCAGCCAAGAATTTGCGGGGGAATCCTATAATTCACCCCTCCACTTT; cdr3_aa: CASSQEFAGESYNSPLHF
d_call: NA; v_call: TRBV28; clone_size: many; j_call: TRBJ1-3; cdr3_length: 14; cdr3_nt: TGTGCCAGCAGTTTAGGAGGGGACGGAAACACCATATATTTT; cdr3_aa: CASSLGGDGNTIYF
d_call: NA; v_call: TRBV7-9; clone_size: many; j_call: TRBJ1-1; cdr3_length: 15; cdr3_nt: TGTGCCAGCAGCTCGTTCGGACGGGGGAACACTGAAGCTTTCTTT; cdr3_aa: CASSSFGRGNTEAFF
d_call: NA; v_call: TRBV24-1; clone_size: NA; j_call: TRBJ2-3; cdr3_length: 20; cdr3_nt: TGTGCCACCAGTGATTTGCGGGTGAGAGGAAGGGCGATCGGCACAGATACGCAGTATTTT; cdr3_aa: CATSDLRVRGRAIGTDTQYF
d_call: TRBD1; v_call: TRBV5-1; clone_size: NA; j_call: TRBJ2-3; cdr3_length: 15; cdr3_nt: TGCGCCAGCAGCTCACAGGGGCCCGGCACAGATACGCAGTATTTT; cdr3_aa: CASSSQGPGTDTQYF
d_call: TRBD1; v_call: TRBV28; clone_size: NA; j_call: TRBJ1-1; cdr3_length: 13; cdr3_nt: TGTGCCGGTTCTAGGACAGGGGGCACTGAAGCTTTCTTT; cdr3_aa: CAGSRTGGTEAFF
d_call: NA; v_call: TRBV10-3; clone_size: NA; j_call: TRBJ1-1; cdr3_length: 15; cdr3_nt: TGTGCCATCAGTGGATCGCGCAGGGGTGGCACTGAAGCTTTCTTT; cdr3_aa: CAISGSRRGGTEAFF
d_call: TRBD1; v_call: TRBV29-1; clone_size: many; j_call: TRBJ2-1; cdr3_length: 13; cdr3_nt: TGCAGCGTTCTCGGGACAGGGGACAATGAGCAGTTCTTC; cdr3_aa: CSVLGTGDNEQFF
d_call: TRBD2; v_call: TRBV12-3/TRBV12-4; clone_size: many; j_call: TRBJ2-5; cdr3_length: 15; cdr3_nt: TGTGCCAGCAGTTCGGGGGGGCGCTTCGGGGAGACCCAGTACTTC; cdr3_aa: CASSSGGRFGETQYF
d_call: NA; v_call: TRBV7-9; clone_size: NA; j_call: TRBJ1-1; cdr3_length: 13; cdr3_nt: TGTGCCAGCAAACCCCAGGAAAACACTGAAGCTTTCTTT; cdr3_aa: CASKPQENTEAFF
d_call: NA; v_call: TRBV2; clone_size: NA; j_call: TRBJ1-1; cdr3_length: 15; cdr3_nt: TGTGCCAGCAGCGACAGAAGGGGGAGGGACACTGAAGCTTTCTTT; cdr3_aa: CASSDRRGRDTEAFF
d_call: NA; v_call: TRBV5-1; clone_size: few; j_call: TRBJ2-5; cdr3_length: 15; cdr3_nt: TGCGCCAGCAGCTACAACCCCGGGGGCCAAGAGACCCAGTACTTC; cdr3_aa: CASSYNPGGQETQYF
d_call: NA; v_call: TRBV12-3/TRBV12-4; clone_size: few; j_call: TRBJ1-6; cdr3_length: 16; cdr3_nt: TGTGCCAGCCATCAAGGGTGGAGCTCCTATAATTCACCCCTCCACTTT; cdr3_aa: CASHQGWSSYNSPLHF
d_call: TRBD2; v_call: TRBV3-1; clone_size: many; j_call: TRBJ2-1; cdr3_length: 20; cdr3_nt: TGTGCCAGCAGCCAATCGTCCGGGACTAGCGGGTGGAGCATCTACAATGAGCAGTTCTTC; cdr3_aa: CASSQSSGTSGWSIYNEQFF
d_call: NA; v_call: TRBV4-3; clone_size: NA; j_call: TRBJ2-2; cdr3_length: 16; cdr3_nt: TGCGCCAGCAGCCAAGAGGCTTCAGGAAACACCGGGGAGCTGTTTTTT; cdr3_aa: CASSQEASGNTGELFF